The clone carrying this T cell receptor beta chain has more than one count but fewer than ten. The germline V gene encodes CDR1 LNHDA and CDR2 SQIVND (reference sequence). The germline V and J ends were trimmed by 5 bases and 2 bases, with 16 bases remaining between them. There are 16 residues in the CDR3. As processed by the authors: Quantification of nucleated cells was approximated via reference gene primer amplification. TCRdb's table, derived via immunoSEQ multiplex PCR, lists solely in-frame clones and lacks some. V and J calls and clone size are given by that table; D and trimming were obtained from the DNA. The repertoire holds 98,000 or so clones, roughly four fifths seen once, with roughly 4.1% in the top ten. These data are taken from a study of blood T cell repertoires in COVID-19. On the study more broadly: Sites in the United States, Italy and Spain provided acute and convalescent COVID-19 samples. PBMCs, B-cell-depleted T cells, or T cells were the source of the cDNA or gDNA that made up the material.

Sequenced: peripheral blood. The TCR comes from a woman aged 65 to 85 with acute or convalescent COVID-19. The J gene is TRBJ1-5, the V gene TRBV19, with unresolved D. As DNA, the CDR3 is TGTGCCAGTAGTTTCCGAGGCCCGAGAGGCAATCAGCCCCAGCATTTT. Translation: CASSFRGPRGNQPQHF. Complete variable domain (other parts from reference TRBV19 and TRBJ1-5): DGGITQSPKYLFRKEGQNVTLSCEQNLNHDAMYWYRQDPGQGLRLIYYSQIVNDFQKGDIAEGYSVSREKKESFPLTVTSAQKNPTAFYLCASSFRGPRGNQPQHFGDGTRLSIL.